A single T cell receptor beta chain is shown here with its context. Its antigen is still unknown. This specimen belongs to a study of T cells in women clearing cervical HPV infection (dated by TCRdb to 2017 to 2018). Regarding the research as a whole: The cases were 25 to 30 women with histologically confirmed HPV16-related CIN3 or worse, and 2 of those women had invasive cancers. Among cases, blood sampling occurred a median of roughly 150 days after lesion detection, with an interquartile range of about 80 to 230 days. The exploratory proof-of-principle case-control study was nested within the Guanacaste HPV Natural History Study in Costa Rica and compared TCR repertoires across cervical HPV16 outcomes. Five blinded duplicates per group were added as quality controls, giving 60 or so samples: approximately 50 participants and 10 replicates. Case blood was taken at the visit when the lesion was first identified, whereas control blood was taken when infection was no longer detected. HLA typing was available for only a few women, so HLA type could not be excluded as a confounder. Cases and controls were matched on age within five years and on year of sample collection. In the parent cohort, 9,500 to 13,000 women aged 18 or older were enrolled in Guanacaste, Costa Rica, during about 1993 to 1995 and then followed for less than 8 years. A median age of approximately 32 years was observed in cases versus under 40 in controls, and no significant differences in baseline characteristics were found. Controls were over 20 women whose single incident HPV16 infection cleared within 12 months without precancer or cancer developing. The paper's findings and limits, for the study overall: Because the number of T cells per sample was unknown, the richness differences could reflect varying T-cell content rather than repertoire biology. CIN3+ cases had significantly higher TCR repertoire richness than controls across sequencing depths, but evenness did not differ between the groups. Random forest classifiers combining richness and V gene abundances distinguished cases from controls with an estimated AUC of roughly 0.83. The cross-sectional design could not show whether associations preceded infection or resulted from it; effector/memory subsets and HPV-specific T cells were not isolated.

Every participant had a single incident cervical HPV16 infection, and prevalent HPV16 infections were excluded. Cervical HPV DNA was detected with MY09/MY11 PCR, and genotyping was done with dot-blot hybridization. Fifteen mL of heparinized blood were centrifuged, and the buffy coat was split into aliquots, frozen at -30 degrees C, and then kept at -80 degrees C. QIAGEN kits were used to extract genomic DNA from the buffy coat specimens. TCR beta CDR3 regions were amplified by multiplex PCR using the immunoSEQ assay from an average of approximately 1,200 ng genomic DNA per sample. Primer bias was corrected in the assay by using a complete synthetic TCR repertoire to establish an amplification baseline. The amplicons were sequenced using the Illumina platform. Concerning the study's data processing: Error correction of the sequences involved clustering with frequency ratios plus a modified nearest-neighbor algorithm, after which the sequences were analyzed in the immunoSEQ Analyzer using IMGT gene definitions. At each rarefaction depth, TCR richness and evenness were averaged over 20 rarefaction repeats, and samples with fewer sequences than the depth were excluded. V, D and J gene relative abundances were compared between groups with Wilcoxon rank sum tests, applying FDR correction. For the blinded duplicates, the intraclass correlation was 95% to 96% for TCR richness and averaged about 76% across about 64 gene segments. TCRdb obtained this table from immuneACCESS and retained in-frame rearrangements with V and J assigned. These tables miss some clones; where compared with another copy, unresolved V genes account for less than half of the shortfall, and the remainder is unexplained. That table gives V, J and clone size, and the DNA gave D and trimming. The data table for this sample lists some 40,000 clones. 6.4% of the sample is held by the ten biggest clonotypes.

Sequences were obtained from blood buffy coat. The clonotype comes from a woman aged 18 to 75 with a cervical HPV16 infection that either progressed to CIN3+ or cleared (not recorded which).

CDR3 loop: CASSLGQLETRTQYF. The CDR3 bases that were read are TGTGCCAGCAGCCTCGGACAGCTAGAAACGAGGACG. The chain uses TRBV5-6 and TRBJ2-3; tentative D gene TRBD1, with 6 bases matching. Sequencing ends 3 residues short of the CDR3 end; the germline J gene provides the rest. Taken from cysteine to phenylalanine, the CDR3 has 15 residues. The DNA covers only part of the CDR3, 36 bases in frame from base 1. Based on the germline V gene, the CDR1 and CDR2 sequences are SGHDT and YYEEEE.